These T cell receptor beta chains were read from a single sample in a study of early T cells in non-severe SARS-CoV-2 infection. TCRdb reprocessed the 5' RACE reads via MiXCR and lists one record per CDR3 protein. The sample yields around 52,000 distinct CDR3 sequences, 10% to 15% seen once. The sequenced material came from whole blood. These receptors all stem from an adult who was a healthcare worker with PCR-confirmed SARS-CoV-2 infection or an uninfected control (not recorded which). Each CDR3 is given with its conserved first and last residue. The order of the fields is CDR3 length, V gene, CDR3 protein.

>13|TRBV29-1
CSVLGDGPTEAFF
>14|TRBV7-9
CASSPPPVHNEQFF
>15|TRBV11-2
CASSSSAGAYNEQFF
>17|TRBV4-1
CASSQVRLAGVSNEQFF
>16|TRBV19
CASSPPPAWSANEQFF
>14|TRBV20-1
CSAYTRTSSYEQYF
>15|TRBV7-2
CASSLSTATNYGYTF
>11|TRBV28
CASSPGYEQYF
>15|TRBV20-1
CSARHSGRSQETQYF
>14|TRBV12-3/TRBV12-4
CASSLGGVGSPLHF
>19|TRBV7-6
CASSPTALAGGSSYNEQFF
>13|TRBV5-8
CASSSDPLDTQYF
>14|TRBV9
CASSPPGHHYEQYF
>13|TRBV11-2
CASSARGDREQFF
>11|TRBV6-6
CASSWAMGAFF
>11|TRBV9
CASSGEETQYF
>14|TRBV7-9
CASRPLGGADGYTF
>15|TRBV6-5
CASSYSRGMRTEAFF
>11|TRBV29-1
CSVGIDGTQYF
>14|TRBV5-4
CASSLAANSYEQYF
>18|TRBV6-1
CASSESNPDPQGNTEAFF
>15|TRBV28
CASISGSSYNSPLHF
>15|TRBV11-2
CASSLRRRHTDTQYF
>19|TRBV4-2
CASSPALAGGLSPYNEQFF
>14|TRBV4-1
CASSEGVLNTEAFF
>13|TRBV30
CAWSVRGGGEQFF
>15|TRBV7-3
CASSQVGGRYNEQFF
>12|TRBV30
CAWSAGVHEQYF
>15|TRBV20-1
CSARDPGRHTDTQYF
>16|TRBV7-6
CASSPTRTGGTEGYTF
>13|TRBV9
CASGHGRIYEQYF
>13|TRBV29-1
CSASQGLGTEAFF
>15|TRBV7-9
CASSPSGGSNQPQHF
>13|TRBV7-9
CASSRDTLREQYF
>12|TRBV6-2/TRBV6-3
CASGIRADTQYF
>14|TRBV10-2
CASSEAGSNSPLHF
>15|TRBV12-3/TRBV12-4
CASSFGGQSTDTQYF
>14|TRBV9
CASSAGQYQETQYF
>13|TRBV2
CASRGAPPYEQYF
>13|TRBV11-3
CASSPGPRGELFF
>14|TRBV19
CASSPGPSNQPQHF
>16|TRBV10-3
CAISVAGAGASYEQYF
>14|TRBV2
CASSEGGSQETQYF
>14|TRBV30
CAWSWAGPSRGYTF
>15|TRBV6-1
CASSELAGLVWEQYF
>14|TRBV27
CASSLLGENSPLHF
>13|TRBV11-2
CASSYQMDYEQYF
>21|TRBV11-1
CVSSPTRRTSGRPSSYNEQFF
>14|TRBV30
CAVSTDSKNEKLFF
>11|TRBV25-1
CASSAMNEQFF
>14|TRBV7-7
CASSFSGRAGEQFF
>18|TRBV13
CASSPGTSGGFRADTQYF
>11|TRBV6-6
CASTSTYEQYF
>14|TRBV18
CASSSQDRALEQYF
>15|TRBV11-1
CASSQGPSSYNEQFF
>14|TRBV12-3/TRBV12-4
CASSSGQAVYGYTF
>16|TRBV5-1
CASSLLGTAAYNEQFF
>15|TRBV11-3
CASSPTSGVDYEQYF